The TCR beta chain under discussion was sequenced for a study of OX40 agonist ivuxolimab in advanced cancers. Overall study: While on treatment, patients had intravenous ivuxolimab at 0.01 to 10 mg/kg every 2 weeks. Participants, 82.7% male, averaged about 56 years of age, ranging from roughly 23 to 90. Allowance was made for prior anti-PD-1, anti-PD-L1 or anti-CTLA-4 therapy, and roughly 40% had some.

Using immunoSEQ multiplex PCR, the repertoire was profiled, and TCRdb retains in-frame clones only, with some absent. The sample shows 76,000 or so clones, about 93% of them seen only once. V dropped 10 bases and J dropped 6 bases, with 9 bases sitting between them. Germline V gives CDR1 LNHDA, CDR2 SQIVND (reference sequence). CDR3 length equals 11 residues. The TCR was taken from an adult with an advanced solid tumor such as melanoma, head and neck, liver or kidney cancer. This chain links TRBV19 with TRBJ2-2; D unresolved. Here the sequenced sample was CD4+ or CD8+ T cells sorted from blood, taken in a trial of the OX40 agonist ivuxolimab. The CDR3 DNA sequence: TGTGCCACCTCTTACCCCGGGGAGCTGTTTTTT. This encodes CATSYPGELFF.